This T cell receptor beta chain is from a study of T cell responses to AZD1222 COVID-19 vaccine. Clones were sequenced by immunoSEQ multiplex PCR, and TCRdb holds only the in-frame ones, with some missing. This sample has around 66,000 clones, with roughly 87% found just once. A note on this clone: What it recognizes is unknown.

The CDR3 is 15 residues long. V dropped 4 bases and J dropped 4 bases, with 11 bases sitting between them. Looked up from germline, CDR1 is KGHSH and CDR2 is LQKENI. Study findings and constraints: None of the repertoires were sampled until the peak T cell response had passed. Spike-wide coverage was observed for vaccine-associated CD4 TCRs, with dominant responses at 160-218 and 743-854.

The chain carries TRBV18 and TRBJ1-6; tentatively, D is TRBD1 (5 bases). Sample: peripheral blood, taken on day 0 of AZD1222 vaccination. The sequence came from an adult in good health. The CDR3 sequence: CASSQVGRYNSPLHF. The CDR3 bases are TGTGCCAGCTCACAAGTGGGACGGTATAATTCACCCCTCCACTTT.